This T cell receptor (beta chain) was obtained from a study of radiation and T cells in renal cell carcinoma. Broader study findings: Pretreatment tumor biopsies were lacking, so baseline clonotypes are unknown.

Repertoires were generated with immunoSEQ multiplex PCR, while TCRdb's copy carries only in-frame clones and drops some. The sample yields about 130,000 clones, approximately 75% seen once. In germline, CDR1 is SNHLY, CDR2 FYNNEI. J lost 10 bases, V lost 2 bases, and 10 bases had no gene match. This CDR3 spans 16 amino acids. This sample's time point: blood 2 weeks post-SBRT. Treatment in this sample: 15 Gy SBRT to primary tumor, nephrectomy 4 weeks later. This clone was detected a few times. Its antigen is unidentified. The clonotype originates from a woman in her sixties with renal cell carcinoma. The source was blood, collected from a patient whose treatment included radiotherapy and nephrectomy. J is TRBJ2-1 and V is TRBV2; 11 bases match TRBD1. The CDR3 is CASSETDRGRGGEQFF. For the CDR3, the DNA is TGTGCCAGCAGTGAAACGGACAGGGGGCGTGGAGGAGAGCAGTTCTTC.